The source of this T cell receptor beta chain is a study of blood T cell repertoires in COVID-19. This clone has only a few counts. Produced via immunoSEQ multiplex PCR; TCRdb's table is partial and in-frame only. This sample has around 130,000 clones, with 84% found just once. Germline V gene sequence: CDR1 ENHRY, CDR2 SYGVKD. The length of the CDR3 is 15 residues. The J segment lost 7 bases and the V segment lost 10 bases, leaving 13 bases of the junction unmatched. This chain joins TRBV10-3 and TRBJ1-5; TRBD1 matches at 10 bases. This clonotype was sampled from a woman aged 55-69 years with acute or convalescent COVID-19. Specimen: peripheral blood. The CDR3 DNA follows: TGTGCCACCACGCCGGGACAGGGGCCCGACCAGCCCCAGCATTTT. Translation: CATTPGQGPDQPQHF.